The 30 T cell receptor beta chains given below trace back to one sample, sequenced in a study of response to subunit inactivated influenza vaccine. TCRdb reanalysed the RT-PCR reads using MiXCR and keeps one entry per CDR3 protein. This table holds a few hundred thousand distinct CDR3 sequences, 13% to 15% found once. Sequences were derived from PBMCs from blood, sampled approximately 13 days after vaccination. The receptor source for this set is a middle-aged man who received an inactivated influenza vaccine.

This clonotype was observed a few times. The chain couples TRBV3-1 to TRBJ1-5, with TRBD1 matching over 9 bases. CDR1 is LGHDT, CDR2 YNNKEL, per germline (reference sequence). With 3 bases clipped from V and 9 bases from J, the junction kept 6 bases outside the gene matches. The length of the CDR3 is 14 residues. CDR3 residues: CASSQLQGAWPQHF. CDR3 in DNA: TGTGCCAGCAGCCAGCTACAGGGGGCCTGGCCCCAGCATTTT.

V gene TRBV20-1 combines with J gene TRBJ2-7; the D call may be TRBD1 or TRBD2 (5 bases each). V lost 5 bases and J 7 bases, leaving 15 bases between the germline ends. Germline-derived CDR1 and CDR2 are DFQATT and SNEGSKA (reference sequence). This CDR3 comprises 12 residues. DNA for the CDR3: TGCAGTGCTGGGGGATCAGGGCGGGAGCAGTACTTC. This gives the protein CSAGGSGREQYF.

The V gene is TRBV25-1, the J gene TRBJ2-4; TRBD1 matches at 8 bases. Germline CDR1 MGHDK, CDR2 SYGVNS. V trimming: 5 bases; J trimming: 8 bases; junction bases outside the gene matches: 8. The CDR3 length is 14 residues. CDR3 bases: TGTGCCAGCAGTCAGACAGGGGTTTTGGACATTCAGTACTTC. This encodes CASSQTGVLDIQYF.

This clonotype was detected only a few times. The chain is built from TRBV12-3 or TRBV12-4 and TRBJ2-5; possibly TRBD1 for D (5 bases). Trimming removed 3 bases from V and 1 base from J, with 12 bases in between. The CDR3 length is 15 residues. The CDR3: CASSFLSDTQETQYF. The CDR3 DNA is TGTGCCAGCAGTTTCCTTTCGGACACCCAAGAGACCCAGTACTTC.

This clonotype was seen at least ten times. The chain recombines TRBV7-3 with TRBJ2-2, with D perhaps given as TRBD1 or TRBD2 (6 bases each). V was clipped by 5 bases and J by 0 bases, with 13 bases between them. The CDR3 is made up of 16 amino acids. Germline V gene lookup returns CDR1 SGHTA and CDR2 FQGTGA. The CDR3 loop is CASSTAGQANTGELFF. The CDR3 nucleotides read TGTGCCAGCAGCACCGCGGGACAAGCGAACACCGGGGAGCTGTTTTTT.

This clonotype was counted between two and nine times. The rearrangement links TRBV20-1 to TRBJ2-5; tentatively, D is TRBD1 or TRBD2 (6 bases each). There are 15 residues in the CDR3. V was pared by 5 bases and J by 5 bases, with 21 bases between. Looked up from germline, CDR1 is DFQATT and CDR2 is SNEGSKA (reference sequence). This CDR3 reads CSAGLGGLTLETQYF. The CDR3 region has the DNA TGCAGTGCTGGACTCGGGGGCCTAACTTTGGAGACCCAGTACTTC.

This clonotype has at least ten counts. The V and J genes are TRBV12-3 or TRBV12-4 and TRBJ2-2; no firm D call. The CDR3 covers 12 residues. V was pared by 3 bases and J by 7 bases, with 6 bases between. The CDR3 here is CASSFKFGELFF. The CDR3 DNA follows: TGTGCCAGCAGTTTCAAGTTCGGGGAGCTGTTTTTT.

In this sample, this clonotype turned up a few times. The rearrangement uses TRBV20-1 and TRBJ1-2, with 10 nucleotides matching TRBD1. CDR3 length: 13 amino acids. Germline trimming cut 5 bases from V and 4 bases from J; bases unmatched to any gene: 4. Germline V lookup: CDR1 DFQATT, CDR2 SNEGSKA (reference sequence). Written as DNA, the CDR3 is TGCAGTGCTGGGGGGACAGGGGTCTATGGCTACACCTTC. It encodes CSAGGTGVYGYTF.

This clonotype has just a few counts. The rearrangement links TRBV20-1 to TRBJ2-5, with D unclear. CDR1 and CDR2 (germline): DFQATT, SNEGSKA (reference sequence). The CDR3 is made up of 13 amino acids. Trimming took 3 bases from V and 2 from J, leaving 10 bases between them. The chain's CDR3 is CSARSRFQETQYF. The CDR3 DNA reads TGCAGTGCTAGGTCCAGATTTCAAGAGACCCAGTACTTC.

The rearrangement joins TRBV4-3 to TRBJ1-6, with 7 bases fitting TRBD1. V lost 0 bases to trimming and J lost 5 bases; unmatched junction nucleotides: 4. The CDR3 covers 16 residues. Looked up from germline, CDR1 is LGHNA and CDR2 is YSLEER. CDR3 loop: CASSQDDRADNSPLHF. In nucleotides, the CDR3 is TGCGCCAGCAGCCAAGATGACAGGGCGGATAATTCACCCCTCCACTTT.

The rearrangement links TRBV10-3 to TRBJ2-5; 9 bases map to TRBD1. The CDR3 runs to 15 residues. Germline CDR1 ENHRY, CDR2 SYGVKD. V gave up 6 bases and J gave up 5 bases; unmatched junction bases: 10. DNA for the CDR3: TGTGCCATCAGAGTAGGGACAGGGATGGGGGAGACCCAGTACTTC. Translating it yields CAIRVGTGMGETQYF.

The DNA for the CDR3 is TGTGCCACCAGCTCCGTGGGGGGGATAGGTGAGCAGTTCTTC. Protein product: CATSSVGGIGEQFF. The rearrangement links TRBV15 to TRBJ2-1, with 7 nucleotides matching TRBD2. Germline V gives CDR1 LNHNV, CDR2 YYDKDF (reference sequence). This CDR3 comprises 14 residues. V shed 5 bases and J 9 bases; nucleotides not matched to a gene: 10.

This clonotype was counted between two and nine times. This CDR3 is CASSPGTGSSNQPQHF. CDR3 in DNA: TGCGCCAGCAGCCCCGGGACAGGGTCTAGCAATCAGCCCCAGCATTTT. V usage is TRBV4-3 and J usage is TRBJ1-5; 9 bases are shared with TRBD1. Germline CDR1 LGHNA, CDR2 YSLEER. Trimming took 4 bases from V and 0 from J; bases not matched to a gene: 4. This CDR3 region has 16 residues.

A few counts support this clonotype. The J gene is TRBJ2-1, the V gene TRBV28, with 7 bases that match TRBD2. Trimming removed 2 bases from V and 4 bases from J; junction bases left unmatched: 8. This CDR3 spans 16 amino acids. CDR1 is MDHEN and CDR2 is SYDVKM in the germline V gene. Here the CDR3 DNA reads TGTGCCAGCAGTTTACTTGGGACTACCGCTTACAATGAGCAGTTCTTC. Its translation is CASSLLGTTAYNEQFF.

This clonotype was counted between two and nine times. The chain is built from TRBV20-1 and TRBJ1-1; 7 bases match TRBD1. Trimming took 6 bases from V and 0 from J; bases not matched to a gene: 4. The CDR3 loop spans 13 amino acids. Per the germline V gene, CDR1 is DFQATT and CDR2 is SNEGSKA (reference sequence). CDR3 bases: TGCAGTGCGCCCGGGACAGTGAACACTGAAGCTTTCTTT. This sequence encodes CSAPGTVNTEAFF.

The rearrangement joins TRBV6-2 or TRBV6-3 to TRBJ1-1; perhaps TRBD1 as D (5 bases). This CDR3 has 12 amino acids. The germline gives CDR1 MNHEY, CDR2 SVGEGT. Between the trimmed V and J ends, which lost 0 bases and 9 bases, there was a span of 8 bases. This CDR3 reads CASSYSTGKAFF. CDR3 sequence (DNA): TGTGCCAGCAGTTACTCTACAGGAAAAGCTTTCTTT.

CDR3 in DNA: TGCGCCAGCACCCAAAGCGGGAGCGGAGATACGCAGTATTTT. It encodes CASTQSGSGDTQYF. The genes are TRBV10-2 and TRBJ2-3, with 8 bases aligning to TRBD2. The CDR3 has 14 amino acids. CDR1 is WSHSY, CDR2 SAAADI, per germline. Trimming removed 7 bases from V and 5 bases from J; junction bases left unmatched: 8.

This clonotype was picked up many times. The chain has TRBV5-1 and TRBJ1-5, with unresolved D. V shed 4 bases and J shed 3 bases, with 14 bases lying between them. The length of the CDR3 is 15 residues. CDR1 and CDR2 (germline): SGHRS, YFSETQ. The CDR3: CASSPSGVLNQPQHF. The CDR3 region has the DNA TGCGCCAGCAGCCCTTCCGGGGTCCTCAATCAGCCCCAGCATTTT.

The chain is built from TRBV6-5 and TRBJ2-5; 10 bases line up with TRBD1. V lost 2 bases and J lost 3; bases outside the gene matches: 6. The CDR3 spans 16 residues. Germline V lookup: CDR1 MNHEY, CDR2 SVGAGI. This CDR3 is CASSYRTGTGEETQYF. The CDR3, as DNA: TGTGCCAGCAGTTACAGAACCGGGACAGGGGAAGAGACCCAGTACTTC.

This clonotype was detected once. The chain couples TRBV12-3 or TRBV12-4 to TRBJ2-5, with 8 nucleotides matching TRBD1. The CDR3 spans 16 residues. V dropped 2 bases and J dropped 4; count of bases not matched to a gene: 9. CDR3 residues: CASSLSGTGALETQYF. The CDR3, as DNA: TGTGCCAGCAGTTTATCCGGGACAGGAGCCTTAGAGACCCAGTACTTC.

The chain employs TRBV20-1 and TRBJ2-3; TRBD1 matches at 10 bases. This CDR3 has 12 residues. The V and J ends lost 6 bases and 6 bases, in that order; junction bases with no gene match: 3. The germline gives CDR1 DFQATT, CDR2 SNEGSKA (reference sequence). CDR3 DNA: TGCAGTGCACCGACAGGGGGCGATACGCAGTATTTT. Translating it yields CSAPTGGDTQYF.

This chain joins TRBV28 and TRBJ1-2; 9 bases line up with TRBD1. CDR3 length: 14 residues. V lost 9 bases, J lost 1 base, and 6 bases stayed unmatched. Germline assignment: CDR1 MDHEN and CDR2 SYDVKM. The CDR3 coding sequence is TGTGCCAGTGGGACAGGGCATAGTAACTATGGCTACACCTTC. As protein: CASGTGHSNYGYTF.

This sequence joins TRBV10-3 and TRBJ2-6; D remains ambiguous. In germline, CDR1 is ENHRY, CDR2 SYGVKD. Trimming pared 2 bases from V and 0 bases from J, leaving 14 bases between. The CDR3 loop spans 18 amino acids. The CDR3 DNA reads TGTGCCATCAGTGAGGTGAGGAGTGCCAACTCTGGGGCCAACGTCCTGACTTTC. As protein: CAISEVRSANSGANVLTF.

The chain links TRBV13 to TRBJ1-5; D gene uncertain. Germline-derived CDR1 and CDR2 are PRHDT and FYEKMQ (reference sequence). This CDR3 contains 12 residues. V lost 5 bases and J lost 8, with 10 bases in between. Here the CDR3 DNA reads TGTGCCAGCAGCACCCGGAATGAGCCCCAGCATTTT. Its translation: CASSTRNEPQHF.

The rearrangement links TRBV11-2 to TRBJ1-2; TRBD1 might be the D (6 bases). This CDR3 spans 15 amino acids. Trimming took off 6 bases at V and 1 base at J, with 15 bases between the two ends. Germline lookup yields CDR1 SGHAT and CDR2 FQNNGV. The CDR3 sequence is CASRRGGGRNYGYTF. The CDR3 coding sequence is TGTGCCAGCAGGCGGGGAGGGGGGCGTAACTATGGCTACACCTTC. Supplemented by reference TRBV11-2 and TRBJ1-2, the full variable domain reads EAGVAQSPRYKIIEKRQSVAFWCNPISGHATLYWYQQILGQGPKLLIQFQNNGVVDDSQLPKDRFSAERLKGVDSTLKIQPAKLEDSAVYLCASRRGGGRNYGYTFGSGTRLTVV.

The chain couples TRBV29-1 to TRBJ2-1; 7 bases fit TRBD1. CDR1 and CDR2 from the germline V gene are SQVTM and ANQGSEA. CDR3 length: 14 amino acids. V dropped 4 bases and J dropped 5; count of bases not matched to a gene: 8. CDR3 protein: CSVGAGTVDNEQFF. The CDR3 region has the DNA TGCAGCGTTGGGGCCGGGACAGTGGACAATGAGCAGTTCTTC.

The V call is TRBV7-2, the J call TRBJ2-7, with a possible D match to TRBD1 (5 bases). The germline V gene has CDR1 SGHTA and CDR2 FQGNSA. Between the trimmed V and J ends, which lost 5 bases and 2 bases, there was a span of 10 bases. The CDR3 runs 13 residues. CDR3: CASSRGHPYEQYF. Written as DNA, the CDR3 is TGTGCCAGCAGCCGAGGACATCCCTACGAGCAGTACTTC. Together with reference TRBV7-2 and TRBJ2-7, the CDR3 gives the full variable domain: GAGVSQSPSNKVTEKGKDVELRCDPISGHTALYWYRQSLGQGLEFLIYFQGNSAPDKSGLPSDRFSAERTGGSVSTLTIQRTQQEDSAVYLCASSRGHPYEQYFGPGTRLTVT.

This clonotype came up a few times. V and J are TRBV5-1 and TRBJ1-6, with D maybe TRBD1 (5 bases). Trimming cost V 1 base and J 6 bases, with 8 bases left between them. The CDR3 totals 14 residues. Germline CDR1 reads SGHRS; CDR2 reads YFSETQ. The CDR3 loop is CASSLRGSNSPLHF. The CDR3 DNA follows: TGCGCCAGCAGCTTGAGGGGAAGTAATTCACCCCTCCACTTT.

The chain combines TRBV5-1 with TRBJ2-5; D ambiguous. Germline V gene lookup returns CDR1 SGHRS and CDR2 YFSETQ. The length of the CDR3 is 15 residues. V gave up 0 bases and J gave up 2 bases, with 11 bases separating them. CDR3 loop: CASSLVYAGQETQYF. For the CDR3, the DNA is TGCGCCAGCAGCTTGGTTTATGCAGGTCAAGAGACCCAGTACTTC.

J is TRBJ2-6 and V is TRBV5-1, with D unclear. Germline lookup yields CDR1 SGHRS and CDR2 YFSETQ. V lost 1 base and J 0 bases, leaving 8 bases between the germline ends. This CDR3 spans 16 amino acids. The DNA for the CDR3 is TGCGCCAGCAGCTTGAGGCGGAGCTCTGGGGCCAACGTCCTGACTTTC. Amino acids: CASSLRRSSGANVLTF.